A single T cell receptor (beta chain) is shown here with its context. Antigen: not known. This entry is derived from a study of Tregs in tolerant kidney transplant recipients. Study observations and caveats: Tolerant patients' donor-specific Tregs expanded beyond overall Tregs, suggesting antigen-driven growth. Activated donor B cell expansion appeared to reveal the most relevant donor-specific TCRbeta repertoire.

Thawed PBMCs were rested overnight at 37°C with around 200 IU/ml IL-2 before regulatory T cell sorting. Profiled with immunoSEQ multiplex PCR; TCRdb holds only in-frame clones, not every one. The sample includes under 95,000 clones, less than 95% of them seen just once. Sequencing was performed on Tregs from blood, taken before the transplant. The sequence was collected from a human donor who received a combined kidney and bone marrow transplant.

For the CDR3, the DNA is TGTGCCAGCAGCGTGGCGGTAGCGGGAGGGAGGAATGAGCAGTTCTTC. This gives the protein CASSVAVAGGRNEQFF. The genes are TRBV12-1 and TRBJ2-1; the DNA was not used to check the table's D call, TRBD2. TRBV12-1 is a pseudogene locus. The CDR3 covers 16 residues.